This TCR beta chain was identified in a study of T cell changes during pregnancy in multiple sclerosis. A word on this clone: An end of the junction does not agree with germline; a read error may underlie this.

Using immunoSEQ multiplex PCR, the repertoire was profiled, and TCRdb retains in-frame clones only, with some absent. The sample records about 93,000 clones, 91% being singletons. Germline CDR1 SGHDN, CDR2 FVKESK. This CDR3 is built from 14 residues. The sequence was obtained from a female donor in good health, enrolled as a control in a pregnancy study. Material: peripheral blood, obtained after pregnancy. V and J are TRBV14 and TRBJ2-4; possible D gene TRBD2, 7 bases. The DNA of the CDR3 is TGTGCCAGCAGCCAAGATTGGGGGGGCTCAGAGAAGTTCTTC. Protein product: CASSQDWGGSEKFF.